This T cell receptor (beta chain) was found in a study of T-cell memory formation after mild COVID-19. This CDR3 is built from 15 residues. Trimming pared 1 base from V and 0 bases from J, leaving 9 bases between. From germline, CDR1 is SGHVS and CDR2 FNYEAQ. TCRdb redid the calling of the 5' RACE reads with MiXCR, one entry per CDR3 protein. The sample has nearly 110,000 distinct CDR3 sequences, roughly 12% seen once. General observations from the study: Mainly CM and EM harbored the contracting CD4+ clones; mainly EMRA harbored the CD8+ ones. The study found balanced CD4/CD8 in clones contracting day 15 to 85 and a CD4+ lean in later expanders. Unconfirmed was the SARS-CoV-2 specificity of second-wave clones that peaked on day 37.

For this clonotype: Its cognate antigen is unknown.

The sequenced sample was PBMCs or a T cell subset sorted from them (not recorded which). The receptor comes from an adult woman who had mild COVID-19 (a few samples of this study predate the infection). Cell type and time point are not known. The V call is TRBV7-6, the J call TRBJ1-1; no clear D. CDR3 in amino acids: CASSLGTVLNTEAFF. CDR3 DNA: TGTGCCAGCAGCTTAGGAACCGTCCTGAACACTGAAGCTTTCTTT. Complete variable domain (other parts from reference TRBV7-6 and TRBJ1-1): GAGVSQSPRYKVTKRGQDVALRCDPISGHVSLYWYRQALGQGPEFLTYFNYEAQQDKSGLPNDRFSAERPEGSISTLTIQRTEQRDSAMYRCASSLGTVLNTEAFFGQGTRLTVV.